The 22 T cell receptor beta chains in this list originate from one sample, sequenced in a study of regulatory T cells in long-lasting Graves disease (dated by TCRdb to about 2021). In light of the paper, this sample's time point label describes: persistent/refractory GD, antithyroid drugs over 5 years with positive TRAb. For both TCR sequencing and RNA sequencing, RNA was extracted from PBMCs using TRIzol. The receptor library was made with multiplex PCR. TCRdb lists the instrument as Illumina HiSeq 4000. iRepertoire HTBI primers and Arm-PCR amplification of CDR3 regions were used to construct TCR beta libraries. TCRdb took the public reads, trimmed them with fastp at Q25, ran MiXCR for clone calling and kept in-frame beta chains. One record per CDR3 amino acid sequence lists the most common genes and DNA. In all, the sample holds about 420,000 distinct CDR3 sequences, and roughly a quarter of those were seen once. Around 26% of the sample is taken by the ten largest.

Sequenced here: peripheral blood mononuclear cells (PBMCs), sampled when the disease was refractory, from a patient treated with antithyroid drugs. These receptors originate from a female donor with Graves disease.

This clonotype was detected ten times or more. The chain uses TRBV29-1 and TRBJ1-2; unclear D gene. Germline V gives CDR1 SQVTM, CDR2 ANQGSEA. CDR3 length: 14 residues. Trimming removed 3 bases from V and 0 bases from J, with 11 bases in between. CDR3 region: CSVEAYSANYGYTF. The CDR3 nucleotides read TGCAGCGTTGAGGCCTACTCAGCTAACTATGGCTACACCTTC.

This clonotype has only a few counts. This rearrangement joins TRBV2 to TRBJ1-5; 10 nucleotides match TRBD1. Trimming removed 5 bases from V and 2 bases from J; junction bases left unmatched: 6. Germline CDR1 SNHLY, CDR2 FYNNEI. This CDR3 spans 16 amino acids. The CDR3 loop is CASSLDRGQGNQPQHF. The CDR3 region has the DNA TGTGCCAGCAGTCTCGACAGGGGGCAAGGCAATCAGCCCCAGCATTTT.

The genes are TRBV6-1 and TRBJ1-2; TRBD1 agrees at 11 bases. V shed 6 bases, J shed 3 bases, and the junction held 6 bases outside the gene matches. Germline V gene data show CDR1 as MNHNS and CDR2 as SASEGT. This CDR3 contains 15 residues. The CDR3 spells CASRNGQGADYGYTF. The CDR3 nucleotides are TGTGCCAGCAGAAATGGACAGGGGGCGGACTATGGCTACACCTTC.

This clonotype was observed a handful of times. This chain connects TRBV18 to TRBJ1-4, with D hard to call. V shed 8 bases and J shed 0 bases, with 10 bases lying between them. This CDR3 has 14 residues. Germline V gives CDR1 KGHSH, CDR2 LQKENI. The CDR3 loop is CASHATATNEKLFF. The CDR3 DNA is TGTGCCAGCCACGCAACCGCAACTAATGAAAAACTGTTTTTT.

Ten or more counts support this clonotype. The chain employs TRBV3-1 and TRBJ1-1; D remains unclear. V lost 2 bases, J lost 0 bases, and 4 bases lay in between. This CDR3 spans 13 amino acids. In germline, CDR1 is LGHDT, CDR2 YNNKEL (reference sequence). The CDR3 spells CASSQFLNTEAFF. DNA for the CDR3: TGTGCCAGCAGCCAATTCTTGAACACTGAAGCTTTCTTT.

The rearrangement uses TRBV25-1 and TRBJ2-5; D possibly corresponds to TRBD1 (6 bases). Germline V gene sequence: CDR1 MGHDK, CDR2 SYGVNS. The V end lost 7 bases, the J end lost 2 bases, and 8 bases lay between the germline ends. This CDR3 is built from 12 residues. Here the CDR3 reads CASTTGQETQYF. The CDR3 DNA is TGTGCCAGCACGACAGGACAAGAGACCCAGTACTTC. Together with reference TRBV25-1 and TRBJ2-5, the CDR3 gives the full variable domain: EADIYQTPRYLVIGTGKKITLECSQTMGHDKMYWYQQDPGMELHLIHYSYGVNSTEKGDLSSESTVSRIRTEHFPLTLESARPSHTSQYLCASTTGQETQYFGPGTRLLVL.

The CDR3 protein is CSAGEGAGGVGGYTF. In DNA form, the CDR3 reads TGCAGCGCCGGCGAAGGGGCAGGGGGCGTGGGAGGCTACACCTTC. This chain uses TRBV29-1 with TRBJ1-2, with 8 bases matching TRBD1. The length of the CDR3 is 15 residues. Germline V gene lookup returns CDR1 SQVTM and CDR2 ANQGSEA. The J segment lost 8 bases and the V segment lost 7 bases, leaving 18 bases of the junction unmatched. The full variable domain, in which reference TRBV29-1 and TRBJ1-2 provide the parts outside the CDR3, is SAVISQKPSRDICQRGTSLTIQCQVDSQVTMMFWYRQQPGQSLTLIATANQGSEATYESGFVIDKFPISRPNLTFSTLTVSNMSPEDSSIYLCSAGEGAGGVGGYTFGSGTRLTVV.

Notes on this clonotype: Since a much larger clone is just one base distant, this may be a read error. The chain uses TRBV2 and TRBJ1-1, with D possibly being TRBD1 (5 bases). Looked up from germline, CDR1 is SNHLY and CDR2 is FYNNEI. Trimming took 7 bases from V and 0 from J, leaving 15 bases between them. This CDR3 is built from 15 residues. The CDR3 here is CASMERGRMNTEAFF. The CDR3 DNA follows: TGTGCCAGCATGGAGAGGGGAAGAATGAACACTGAAGCTTTCTTT.

This clonotype was observed at least ten times. This chain connects TRBV6-1 to TRBJ1-1, with D maybe TRBD1 (6 bases). The CDR3 consists of 13 residues. Trimming shortened V by 6 bases and J by 3 bases, and 11 bases separated the two germline ends. The germline gives CDR1 MNHNS, CDR2 SASEGT. The CDR3 here is CASSGTIDTEAFF. The CDR3 bases are TGTGCCAGCAGCGGGACAATCGACACTGAAGCTTTCTTT.

This clonotype was counted only a few times. The gene calls are TRBV28 and TRBJ2-1; D gene uncertain. This CDR3 is built from 11 residues. Trimming took off 3 bases at V and 6 bases at J, with 3 bases between the two ends. The germline V gene has CDR1 MDHEN and CDR2 SYDVKM. CDR3 in DNA: TGTGCCAGCAGTTTCGCCAATGAGCAGTTCTTC. Its protein product is CASSFANEQFF.

This chain uses TRBV6-1 with TRBJ2-7, with D perhaps matching TRBD1 (6 bases). V was shortened by 6 bases and J by 0 bases, with 15 bases between the two germline ends. The CDR3 runs 15 residues. The germline gives CDR1 MNHNS, CDR2 SASEGT. The CDR3 DNA sequence: TGTGCCAGCAGCATCGGCAGGGGCTTCTCCTACGAGCAGTACTTC. This sequence encodes CASSIGRGFSYEQYF.

The chain is built from TRBV6-2 or TRBV6-3 and TRBJ1-4; 8 nucleotides line up with TRBD1. Trimming cost V 0 bases and J 4 bases; bases outside gene matches: 4. The CDR3 loop spans 16 amino acids. The germline gives CDR1 MNHEY, CDR2 SVGEGT. The CDR3 protein is CASSYSTGQVNEKLFF. The CDR3 DNA is TGTGCCAGCAGTTACTCGACGGGACAGGTTAATGAAAAACTGTTTTTT.

Ten or more counts support this clonotype. The rearrangement uses TRBV7-2 and TRBJ1-5; D not resolved. CDR1 is SGHTA, CDR2 FQGNSA, per germline. This CDR3 spans 16 amino acids. Trimming cost V 0 bases and J 3 bases, with 12 bases left between them. The CDR3 region has the DNA TGTGCCAGCAGCTTAGCGCCGTCCCAGGTCAATCAGCCCCAGCATTTT. Protein product: CASSLAPSQVNQPQHF.

This clonotype was counted between two and nine times. V and J are TRBV15 and TRBJ1-1, with D unresolved. The CDR3 length is 13 residues. V was shortened by 6 bases and J by 0 bases, with 8 bases between the two germline ends. Germline values: CDR1 LNHNV, CDR2 YYDKDF (reference sequence). The CDR3: CATSRSMNTEAFF. The CDR3 region has the DNA TGTGCCACCAGTCGGTCAATGAACACTGAAGCTTTCTTT.

This clonotype showed up just once. The chain couples TRBV5-1 to TRBJ2-1, with 7 bases lining up with TRBD1. The V gene end was trimmed by 1 base and the J gene end by 10 bases; junction bases not matched to a gene: 14. The germline V gene has CDR1 SGHRS and CDR2 YFSETQ. The CDR3 length is 16 residues. This CDR3 is CASSLNPGQSDEEQFF. DNA for the CDR3: TGCGCCAGCAGCTTGAATCCGGGACAGAGCGACGAGGAGCAGTTCTTC.

Details on this clonotype: This clone may be a read error of a much larger clone one base away. The V call is TRBV6-1, the J call TRBJ1-2, with D unclear. CDR1 MNHNS and CDR2 SASEGT come from the germline V gene. The CDR3 consists of 16 residues. Trimming left V 5 bases short and J 1 base short, with 17 bases between. The CDR3 sequence is CASSPRASIFNYGYTF. CDR3 nucleotide sequence: TGTGCCAGCAGTCCCCGGGCCTCGATCTTTAACTATGGCTACACCTTC.

V gene TRBV7-9 combines with J gene TRBJ1-2; 11 nucleotides line up with TRBD1. V lost 4 bases, J lost 6 bases, and 7 bases stayed unmatched. Germline V lookup: CDR1 SEHNR, CDR2 FQNEAQ (reference sequence). The CDR3 extends over 15 amino acids. The CDR3 is CASSSGQGDLHGYTF. CDR3 nucleotides: TGTGCCAGCAGCTCGGGACAGGGGGATCTCCATGGCTACACCTTC.

This clonotype was seen a few times. The chain has TRBV12-3 or TRBV12-4 and TRBJ1-1; D is possibly TRBD1 (6 bases). The V gene lost 4 bases and the J gene lost 3 bases, with 15 bases spanning the gap. The CDR3 runs 15 residues. The CDR3 loop is CASSYGGLRDTEAFF. CDR3 in DNA: TGTGCCAGCAGTTATGGGGGGCTTAGGGACACTGAAGCTTTCTTT.

This clonotype has at least ten counts. The V call is TRBV24-1, the J call TRBJ2-5; D is perhaps TRBD2 (6 bases). The V end lost 9 bases, the J end lost 0 bases, and 10 bases lay between the germline ends. The germline gives CDR1 KGHDR, CDR2 SFDVKD. The CDR3 has 13 residues. The chain's CDR3 is CATRDSYQETQYF. For the CDR3, the DNA is TGTGCCACCCGGGACTCCTACCAAGAGACCCAGTACTTC.

This chain joins TRBV5-4 and TRBJ1-1; D is uncertain. Germline V gives CDR1 SGHNT, CDR2 YYREEE (reference sequence). Trimming left V 5 bases short and J 6 bases short, with 14 bases between. The CDR3 length is 13 residues. CDR3 DNA: TGTGCCAGCAGATTGACTCCGGGTGCTGAAGCTTTCTTT. Protein product: CASRLTPGAEAFF.

The rearrangement uses TRBV20-1 and TRBJ2-5; 9 bases align to TRBD2. Unmatched junction bases numbered 11, after V lost 6 bases and J lost 0 bases. Germline CDR1 is DFQATT and CDR2 is SNEGSKA (reference sequence). This CDR3 contains 16 residues. The CDR3: CSALFVSGGNQETQYF. In nucleotides, the CDR3 is TGCAGTGCCCTATTTGTGAGCGGGGGGAACCAAGAGACCCAGTACTTC.

This clonotype was counted only a few times. This chain links TRBV29-1 with TRBJ2-1; 7 bases align to TRBD1. Germline V gene data show CDR1 as SQVTM and CDR2 as ANQGSEA. Trimming cost V 1 base and J 6 bases; bases outside gene matches: 3. The CDR3 has 13 amino acids. In nucleotides, the CDR3 is TGCAGCGTTGAAGGCTACAGGGGCAATGAGCAGTTCTTC. Its protein product is CSVEGYRGNEQFF.